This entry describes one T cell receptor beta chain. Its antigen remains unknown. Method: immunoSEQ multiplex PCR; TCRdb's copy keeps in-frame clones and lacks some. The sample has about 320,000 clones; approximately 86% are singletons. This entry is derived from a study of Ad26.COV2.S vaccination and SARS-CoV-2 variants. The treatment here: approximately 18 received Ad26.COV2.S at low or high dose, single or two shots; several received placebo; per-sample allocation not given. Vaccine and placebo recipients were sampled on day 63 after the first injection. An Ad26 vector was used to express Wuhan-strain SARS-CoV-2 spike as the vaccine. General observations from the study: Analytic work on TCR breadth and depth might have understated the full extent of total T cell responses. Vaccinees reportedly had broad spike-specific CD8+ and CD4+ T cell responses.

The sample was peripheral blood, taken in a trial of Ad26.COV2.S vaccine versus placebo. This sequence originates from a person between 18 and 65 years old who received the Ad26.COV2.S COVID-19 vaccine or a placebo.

For the CDR3, the DNA is TGTGCCAGCAGCTTAATGTCGCCGGACACCGGGGAGCTGTTTTTT. Translation: CASSLMSPDTGELFF. The genes are TRBV7-2 and TRBJ2-2; D is unclear. V was clipped by 2 bases and J by 3 bases, with 10 bases between them. Germline-derived CDR1 and CDR2 are SGHTA and FQGNSA. CDR3 length: 15 residues.